This T cell receptor (beta chain) appears in the sequencing data of a study of HIV-infected patients and healthy controls. The germline V gene encodes CDR1 SNHLY and CDR2 FYNNEI. V dropped 0 bases and J dropped 12 bases, with 9 bases sitting between them. CDR3 length: 12 residues. This clonotype was observed many times. cDNA was made from roughly 500 ng RNA using alpha and beta constant primers. Alpha and beta chain libraries were made separately by chain-specific third strand synthesis with multiplexing indices. TCRdb reprocessed the 5' RACE reads with MiXCR, giving one entry per CDR3 protein. Of around 13,000 distinct CDR3 sequences listed, 9.9% are singletons. Whole blood was used without fractionation, so all unsorted peripheral T cells were included.

This TCR was sampled from an adult in good health. The sample consisted of blood. The chain joins TRBV2 to TRBJ1-5; D unresolved. The CDR3 DNA reads TGTGCCAGCAGTGAAGCGCTAGGGCGCCAGCATTTT. This sequence encodes CASSEALGRQHF.